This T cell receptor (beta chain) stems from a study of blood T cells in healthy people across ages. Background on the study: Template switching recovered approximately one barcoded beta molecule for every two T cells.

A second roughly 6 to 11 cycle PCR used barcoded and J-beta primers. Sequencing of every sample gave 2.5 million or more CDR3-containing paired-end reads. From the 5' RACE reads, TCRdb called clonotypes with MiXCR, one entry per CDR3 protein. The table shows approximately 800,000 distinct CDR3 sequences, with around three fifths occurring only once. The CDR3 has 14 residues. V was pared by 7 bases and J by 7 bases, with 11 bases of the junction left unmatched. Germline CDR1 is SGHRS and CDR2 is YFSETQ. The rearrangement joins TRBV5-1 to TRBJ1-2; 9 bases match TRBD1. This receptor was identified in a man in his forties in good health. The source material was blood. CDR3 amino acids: CASQEQGADGGYTF. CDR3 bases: TGCGCCAGCCAGGAACAGGGGGCGGACGGTGGCTACACCTTC.